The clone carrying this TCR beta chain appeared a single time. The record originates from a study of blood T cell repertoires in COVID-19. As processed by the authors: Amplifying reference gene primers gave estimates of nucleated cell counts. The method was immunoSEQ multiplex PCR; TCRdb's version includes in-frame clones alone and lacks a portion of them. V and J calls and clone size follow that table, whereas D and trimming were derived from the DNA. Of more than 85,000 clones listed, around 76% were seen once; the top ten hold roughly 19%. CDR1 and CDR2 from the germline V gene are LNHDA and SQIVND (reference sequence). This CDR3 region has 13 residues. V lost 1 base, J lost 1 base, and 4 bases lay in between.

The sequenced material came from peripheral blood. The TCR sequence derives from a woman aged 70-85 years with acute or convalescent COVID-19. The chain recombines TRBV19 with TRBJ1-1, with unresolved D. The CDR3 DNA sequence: TGTGCCAGTAGTATAGCCCGGAACACTGAAGCTTTCTTT. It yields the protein CASSIARNTEAFF.